In its sample, the clone carrying this TCR beta chain was seen once. Its specificity is not known. This sample stems from a study of shared clonotypes between healthy human individuals. Findings and limits, study-wide: Blood was the only sampled material, and tissue repertoires likely differ.

The assay was immunoSEQ multiplex PCR, and TCRdb's table has in-frame clones only and misses some. The sample holds around 430,000 clones; more than 75% are singletons and the top ten take over 10%. The clonotype was recovered from a middle-aged woman in good health. Some clones in this sample may be carry-over from other donors' samples. The specimen was PBMCs.

CDR3 sequence: CASRGQGGDYEQYF. In DNA form, the CDR3 reads TGTGCCAGCAGGGGACAGGGGGGGGACTACGAGCAGTACTTC. J is TRBJ2-7 and V is TRBV6-6; 11 bases map to TRBD1. V shed 6 bases and J 3 bases; nucleotides not matched to a gene: 4. Per the germline V gene, CDR1 is MNHNY and CDR2 is SVGAGI (reference sequence). The CDR3 spans 14 residues.